Below, 10 T cell receptor beta chains from the same sample are listed, as sequenced in a study of shared clonotypes between healthy human individuals. Method: immunoSEQ multiplex PCR; TCRdb's copy keeps in-frame clones and lacks some. This table holds under 1,100,000 clones, approximately 80% found once. Material for sequencing was memory CD4+ T cells from PBMCs. Subset meaning: CD45RA-negative fraction. The receptors stem from a man younger than 30 in good health. Some clones in this sample may be carry-over from other donors' samples.

Remarks on this clone: The identical CDR3 is also encoded by other nucleotide sequences in the sample. This sequence joins TRBV28 and TRBJ1-2; 12 bases match TRBD1. V shed 4 bases and J 8 bases; nucleotides not matched to a gene: 5. CDR1 and CDR2 (germline): MDHEN, SYDVKM. CDR3 size: 14 residues. The CDR3 nucleotides are TGTGCCAGCAGTTCCTCCGGGACAGGGGGCGGCTACACCTTC. It is translated as CASSSSGTGGGYTF.

This clone was seen just once. This chain connects TRBV30 to TRBJ1-5; 9 bases line up with TRBD1. V was pared by 1 base and J by 3 bases, with 4 bases of the junction left unmatched. CDR3 length: 15 residues. The germline V gene has CDR1 GTSNPN and CDR2 SVGIG (reference sequence). The CDR3 DNA is TGTGCCTGGAGTGGGACAGGGGCGAACAATCAGCCCCAGCATTTT. This sequence encodes CAWSGTGANNQPQHF.

The chain carries TRBV19 and TRBJ2-6, with D possibly TRBD1 on 5 matching bases. This CDR3 region has 13 residues. Germline lookup yields CDR1 LNHDA and CDR2 SQIVND (reference sequence). Trimming stripped 10 bases from V and 2 bases from J, with 9 bases between. In DNA, the CDR3 is TGTGCCACCTCAGGGACTGGGGCCAACGTCCTGACTTTC. This translates into CATSGTGANVLTF.

The gene calls are TRBV5-1 and TRBJ2-5; 7 bases are shared with TRBD2. The CDR3 runs 17 residues. CDR1 SGHRS and CDR2 YFSETQ come from the germline V gene. The V segment lost 4 bases and the J segment 2 bases; nucleotides outside the gene matches: 14. The CDR3 DNA reads as TGCGCCAGCAGCCCCCTACCGGGAGGAGGATTTCAAGAGACCCAGTACTTC. Translating gives CASSPLPGGGFQETQYF.

This clone was detected only a few times. This chain joins TRBV7-3 and TRBJ2-2; the match to TRBD1 covers 8 bases. Trimming cost V 4 bases and J 0 bases; bases outside gene matches: 1. Germline V lookup: CDR1 SGHTA, CDR2 FQGTGA. The CDR3 sequence is 15 residues long. DNA of the CDR3: TGTGCCAGCAGCTCAGGGGGCGCGAACACCGGGGAGCTGTTTTTT. Translated, it gives CASSSGGANTGELFF.

The V call is TRBV29-1, the J call TRBJ2-5; D might be TRBD1 (6 bases). V lost 7 bases, J lost 0 bases, and 15 bases lay in between. The CDR3 covers 14 residues. Per germline, CDR1 SQVTM and CDR2 ANQGSEA. The CDR3 here is CSALIGTNQETQYF. The CDR3 nucleotides are TGCAGCGCTTTAATTGGGACAAACCAAGAGACCCAGTACTTC.

Concerning this clone itself: The same CDR3 is also encoded by other DNA sequences in this sample. The chain links TRBV28 to TRBJ1-5, with 9 bases fitting TRBD1. Losses at the gene ends were 2 bases for V and 2 bases for J; bases not matched to a gene: 4. The CDR3 is 16 amino acids. Germline assignment: CDR1 MDHEN and CDR2 SYDVKM. The CDR3 protein is CASSLRGQGGNQPQHF. CDR3 nucleotide sequence: TGTGCCAGCAGTTTAAGGGGACAGGGTGGCAATCAGCCCCAGCATTTT.

The rearrangement links TRBV5-1 to TRBJ1-1, with 7 bases fitting TRBD1. Germline V lookup: CDR1 SGHRS, CDR2 YFSETQ. The trim removed 2 bases at V and 0 bases at J, leaving 10 bases unmatched. The CDR3 loop spans 17 amino acids. CDR3 DNA sequence: TGCGCCAGCAGCTTTGCATTAGGGGGCGGAGTGAACACTGAAGCTTTCTTT. Translated: CASSFALGGGVNTEAFF.

The rearrangement links TRBV5-4 to TRBJ2-3; TRBD1 matches 7 bases. Germline CDR1 and CDR2: SGHNT and YYREEE (reference sequence). This CDR3 spans 16 amino acids. V shed 4 bases, J shed 0 bases, and the junction held 8 bases outside the gene matches. The CDR3 here is CASSPRTGLSTDTQYF. CDR3 coding DNA: TGTGCCAGCAGCCCTCGGACAGGACTTAGCACAGATACGCAGTATTTT.

The V and J genes are TRBV28 and TRBJ2-5, with D hard to call. V dropped 2 bases and J dropped 4 bases, with 5 bases sitting between them. The germline CDR1 and CDR2 sequences are MDHEN and SYDVKM. CDR3 length equals 12 residues. CDR3 nucleotide sequence: TGTGCCAGCAGTTTAAGGCCAGAGACCCAGTACTTC. Translated: CASSLRPETQYF.